This T cell receptor beta chain was found in a study of monozygotic twins with inflammatory bowel disease. General study points: Other individuals had fewer clonotypes in common with IBD patients than with healthy twins, especially with disease activity. Twins with IBD were found to have lower TCRbeta diversity (inverse Simpson) than healthy co-twins. No discrimination was achieved between different T cell subtypes.

CDR1 and CDR2 (germline): KGHDR, SFDVKD. The CDR3 length is 16 residues. TCRdb re-called the 5' RACE reads and gives one entry per CDR3 protein, without DNA. Its clone listing holds roughly 330,000 distinct CDR3 sequences. As concerns this clonotype: The antigen remains undetermined.

The sequencing sample was made of blood. The TCR originated in a human donor with ulcerative colitis or Crohn's disease, or a healthy co-twin of an affected twin (not recorded which). The chain uses TRBV24-1 and TRBJ2-7; the D gene TCRdb calls, TRBD1, cannot be checked with no DNA. CDR3 protein: CATSDHTIQGAYEQYF.